These 10 T cell receptor beta chains were sequenced from one sample in a study of T cell responses to AZD1222 COVID-19 vaccine. Data came from immunoSEQ multiplex PCR; TCRdb stores just in-frame clones and leaves some out. This sample yields about 260,000 clones, of which about 92% are seen a single time; roughly 0.51% belongs to the top ten. Sequenced here: peripheral blood, sampled on day 0 of AZD1222 vaccination. The source is an adult in good health.

This rearrangement joins TRBV7-3 to TRBJ2-7, with 9 bases lining up with TRBD1. The germline V gene encodes CDR1 SGHTA and CDR2 FQGTGA. CDR3 length equals 15 residues. V lost 2 bases, J lost 2 bases, and 4 bases stayed unmatched. In DNA form, the CDR3 reads TGTGCCAGCAGCTTATCAGGACAGGGGACCTACGAGCAGTACTTC. It is translated as CASSLSGQGTYEQYF.

The chain recombines TRBV4-1 with TRBJ1-5; 7 bases are a match to TRBD1. The length of the CDR3 is 14 residues. Germline CDR1 is MGHRA and CDR2 is YSYEKL. Trimming at V came to 2 bases and at J to 7 bases, leaving 5 bases not matched to a gene. The chain's CDR3 is CASSQIQGNQPQHF. The CDR3 DNA sequence: TGCGCCAGCAGCCAAATACAGGGGAACCAGCCCCAGCATTTT.

With regard to this clone: Its ends do not fully match the called genes, so a read error is possible. The CDR3 sequence is CASTQGIGTYEQYF. The CDR3 DNA sequence: TGTGCCAGCACCCAGGGCATCGGGACTTACGAACAGTACTTC. This chain connects TRBV28 to TRBJ2-7, with D possibly matching TRBD2 (6 bases). The V gene's germline CDR1 is MDHEN and CDR2 SYDVKM. This CDR3 comprises 14 residues.

J is TRBJ1-1 and V is TRBV5-4, with a weak D call TRBD1 (6 bases). The ends were cut back, 2 bases at V and 4 bases at J, with 15 bases in the middle. This CDR3 is 15 amino acids long. Germline V CDR1 and CDR2: SGHNT, YYREEE (reference sequence). The CDR3 region has the DNA TGTGCCAGCAGCTTCGGGGGGATCAGGGGCACTGAAGCTTTCTTT. Its translation is CASSFGGIRGTEAFF.

The chain uses TRBV5-4 and TRBJ2-1, with D possibly called TRBD1 or TRBD2 (7 bases each). This CDR3 region has 16 residues. The germline V gene encodes CDR1 SGHNT and CDR2 YYREEE (reference sequence). Trimming pared 4 bases from V and 4 bases from J, leaving 18 bases between. DNA for the CDR3: TGTGCCAGCAGCCCGGGGAGGGACAGATTTTACAATGAGCAGTTCTTC. It specifies CASSPGRDRFYNEQFF.

The gene calls are TRBV9 and TRBJ2-3; 9 bases map to TRBD2. The CDR3 has 16 amino acids. V was clipped by 0 bases and J by 7 bases; unmatched bases: 9. CDR1 SGDLS and CDR2 YYNGEE come from the germline V gene. In DNA, the CDR3 is TGTGCCAGCAGCGTAGATCTGGCGGGGGGGCTATATACGCAGTATTTT. Translating gives CASSVDLAGGLYTQYF.

This chain joins TRBV19 and TRBJ1-2, with D possibly TRBD1 on 6 matching bases. Looked up from germline, CDR1 is LNHDA and CDR2 is SQIVND (reference sequence). This CDR3 region has 12 residues. V lost 7 bases, J lost 2 bases, and 8 bases lay in between. Written as DNA, the CDR3 is TGTGCCAGTAAGGGGGGGAACTATGGCTACACCTTC. It encodes CASKGGNYGYTF. Full variable domain (missing parts from reference TRBV19 and TRBJ1-2): DGGITQSPKYLFRKEGQNVTLSCEQNLNHDAMYWYRQDPGQGLRLIYYSQIVNDFQKGDIAEGYSVSREKKESFPLTVTSAQKNPTAFYLCASKGGNYGYTFGSGTRLTVV.

This chain joins TRBV7-2 and TRBJ2-5, with D possibly called TRBD1 or TRBD2 (5 bases each). Germline assignment: CDR1 SGHTA and CDR2 FQGNSA. V dropped 6 bases and J dropped 7 bases, with 15 bases sitting between them. The CDR3 sequence is 13 residues long. The CDR3 DNA reads TGTGCCAGCAGGGAGGTGGGGGTTGGGACCCAGTACTTC. As protein: CASREVGVGTQYF.

The J gene is TRBJ2-3, the V gene TRBV10-3; TRBD2 aligns across 14 bases. The CDR3 totals 15 residues. Germline V gene lookup returns CDR1 ENHRY and CDR2 SYGVKD. V lost 10 bases to trimming and J lost 1 base; unmatched junction nucleotides: 4. The chain's CDR3 is CATQGLAGGTDTQYF. The CDR3 coding sequence is TGTGCCACCCAGGGACTAGCGGGGGGCACAGATACGCAGTATTTT.

CDR3 coding DNA: TGTGCCAGCAGCTGGGGACTACCCACAGATACGCAGTATTTT. Its protein product is CASSWGLPTDTQYF. The J gene is TRBJ2-3, the V gene TRBV5-4, with TRBD2 matching over 7 bases. Germline CDR1 and CDR2: SGHNT and YYREEE (reference sequence). The CDR3 runs 14 residues. V lost 3 bases to trimming and J lost 2 bases; unmatched junction nucleotides: 3.